These 7 T cell receptor beta chains were all obtained from the same sample, sequenced in a study of blood T cells in healthy people across ages. Together with a sample-barcoded 5' primer, a J-beta primer mix was included in a second PCR lasting about 7 to 12 cycles. TCRdb passed the 5' RACE reads through MiXCR, listing each CDR3 protein once. The table lists roughly 640,000 distinct CDR3 sequences, about 30% of them singletons. Sequencing was carried out using blood. The receptors were sampled from a woman older than 75 in good health.

A remark on this clonotype: Sequence at one end of the junction differs from germline and may be a read error. V and J are TRBV6-2 or TRBV6-3 and TRBJ1-6; 9 nucleotides align to TRBD1. There are 16 residues in the CDR3. The V gene's germline CDR1 is MNHEY and CDR2 SVGEGT. The CDR3 spells CTSRRQGGENNSPLHF. The CDR3 nucleotides are TGTACCAGCAGACGACAGGGGGGTGAAAATAATTCACCCCTCCACTTT.

The chain recombines TRBV21-1 with TRBJ1-1; the table's D call of TRBD1 was not tested on the DNA. TRBV21-1 counts as a pseudogene. The CDR3 extends over 17 amino acids. The CDR3 region is CASSPRSGQASWTEAFF. For the CDR3, the DNA is TGTGCCAGCAGCCCCCGCAGCGGACAGGCCTCATGGACTGAAGCTTTCTTT.

The chain links TRBV5-1 to TRBJ1-2, with 8 bases fitting TRBD1. V was clipped by 4 bases and J by 6 bases; unmatched bases: 8. CDR1 is SGHRS and CDR2 is YFSETQ in the germline V gene. This CDR3 has 14 residues. The CDR3 nucleotides read TGCGCCAGCAGCCGTAGTGACAGGGGCAATGGCTACACCTTC. Its translation is CASSRSDRGNGYTF.

In its sample, this clonotype was seen many times. The chain joins TRBV18 to TRBJ2-5; 9 bases are shared with TRBD1. V was clipped by 3 bases and J by 11 bases; unmatched bases: 16. The CDR3 loop spans 16 amino acids. Per germline, CDR1 KGHSH and CDR2 LQKENI. This chain's CDR3 is CASSPSTGGQVIEQYF. CDR3 coding DNA: TGTGCCAGCTCACCCTCGACAGGGGGGCAGGTCATAGAGCAGTACTTC.

This clonotype showed up many times. This may come from a read error, since a much larger clone is one base off. The genes are TRBV6-2 or TRBV6-3 and TRBJ2-7, with 9 positions matching TRBD2. V was pared by 0 bases and J by 2 bases, with 5 bases of the junction left unmatched. Looked up from germline, CDR1 is MNHEY and CDR2 is SVGEGT. The CDR3 runs 16 residues. CDR3 nucleotide sequence: TGTGCCAGCAGTTACTCGAGCGGCGGGGGGGCCTACGAGCAGTACTTC. It specifies CASSYSSGGGAYEQYF.

V and J are TRBV7-2 and TRBJ2-7; D might be TRBD1 or TRBD2, each matching 5 bases. The DNA end is a closer match to TRBJ2-5, so the J assignment may be wrong. The CDR3 extends over 15 amino acids. CDR1 and CDR2 (germline): SGHTA, FQGNSA. CDR3 protein: CASSPGTGEWETQYF. As DNA, the CDR3 is TGTGCCAGCAGCCCTGGGACGGGCGAGTGGGAGACCCAGTACTTC.

This clonotype occurred many times. The chain recombines TRBV29-1 with TRBJ1-1, with D unresolved. Between the trimmed V and J ends, which lost 8 bases and 0 bases, there was a span of 10 bases. Germline CDR1 SQVTM, CDR2 ANQGSEA. The CDR3 is made up of 12 amino acids. The CDR3 DNA reads as TGCAGCACGGTCAGGATGAACACTGAAGCTTTCTTT. Protein product: CSTVRMNTEAFF.